These 26 T cell receptor beta chains share one sample of origin, sequenced in a study of T cell responses to AZD1222 COVID-19 vaccine. Libraries were prepared by immunoSEQ multiplex PCR; TCRdb keeps only in-frame clonotypes and omits some of them. Of some 150,000 clones in the sample, about 86% were seen once. The material sequenced was peripheral blood, taken 28 days after the second AZD1222 dose. The origin of the receptors is an adult who received the AZD1222 COVID-19 vaccine.

The gene calls are TRBV27 and TRBJ2-1; D not resolved. The CDR3 has 14 amino acids. V dropped 7 bases and J dropped 1 base, with 11 bases sitting between them. Germline lookup yields CDR1 MNHEY and CDR2 SMNVEV (reference sequence). Written as DNA, the CDR3 is TGTGCCAGCACCTTTGCTGGATCCTACAATGAGCAGTTCTTC. Its protein product is CASTFAGSYNEQFF.

The chain couples TRBV28 to TRBJ2-1; 8 nucleotides match TRBD2. The CDR3 is 14 amino acids. CDR1 is MDHEN and CDR2 is SYDVKM in the germline V gene. With V trimmed by 6 bases and J by 7 bases, 8 bases remained unmatched. CDR3 region: CASSLAGPRNEQFF. For the CDR3, the DNA is TGTGCCAGCAGCTTAGCGGGACCAAGGAATGAGCAGTTCTTC.

J is TRBJ1-1 and V is TRBV5-1; 8 bases are shared with TRBD1. Losses at the gene ends were 4 bases for V and 4 bases for J; bases not matched to a gene: 6. The CDR3 spans 14 residues. In germline, CDR1 is SGHRS, CDR2 YFSETQ. CDR3 nucleotides: TGCGCCAGCAGCCGGACAGGGTCGGGCACTGAAGCTTTCTTT. It yields the protein CASSRTGSGTEAFF.

The gene calls are TRBV29-1 and TRBJ2-1, with 10 bases fitting TRBD1. Germline V gene data show CDR1 as SQVTM and CDR2 as ANQGSEA. Trimming removed 7 bases from V and 6 bases from J; junction bases left unmatched: 3. The CDR3 is made up of 12 amino acids. The CDR3 nucleotides are TGCAGCGCTGGACAGGGGGTCAATGAGCAGTTCTTC. Amino acid sequence: CSAGQGVNEQFF.

The chain carries TRBV5-4 and TRBJ1-5, with a possible D match to TRBD1 (5 bases). Germline CDR1 SGHNT, CDR2 YYREEE (reference sequence). This CDR3 region has 14 residues. V shed 5 bases and J shed 8 bases, with 17 bases lying between them. CDR3 bases: TGTGCCAGCAGGGGGACGGACCCCTATGAGCCCCAGCATTTT. It specifies CASRGTDPYEPQHF. Drawing the rest from reference TRBV5-4 and TRBJ1-5, the complete variable domain is ETGVTQSPTHLIKTRGQQVTLRCSSQSGHNTVSWYQQALGQGPQFIFQYYREEENGRGNFPPRFSGLQFPNYSSELNVNALELDDSALYLCASRGTDPYEPQHFGDGTRLSIL.

This clone was recorded once. Other DNA sequences within the sample encode an identical CDR3. The chain uses TRBV9 and TRBJ2-7, with D unclear. Per germline, CDR1 SGDLS and CDR2 YYNGEE. V was cut by 2 bases and J by 0 bases, with 9 bases left in between. This CDR3 region has 14 residues. CDR3 region: CASSVGRSSYEQYF. Written as DNA, the CDR3 is TGTGCCAGCAGCGTTGGCCGTAGCTCCTACGAGCAGTACTTC.

The chain has TRBV14 and TRBJ1-1; TRBD1 agrees at 10 bases. J was trimmed by 4 bases and V by 1 base; bases with no gene match: 0. Germline-derived CDR1 and CDR2 are SGHDN and FVKESK. The CDR3 spans 14 residues. The CDR3 region is CASSQGTGGTEAFF. In nucleotides, the CDR3 is TGTGCCAGCAGCCAAGGGACAGGGGGCACTGAAGCTTTCTTT. The whole variable domain, remainder taken from reference TRBV14 and TRBJ1-1, is EAGVTQFPSHSVIEKGQTVTLRCDPISGHDNLYWYRRVMGKEIKFLLHFVKESKQDESGMPNNRFLAERTGGTYSTLKVQPAELEDSGVYFCASSQGTGGTEAFFGQGTRLTVV.

The chain links TRBV5-6 to TRBJ2-2; tentatively, D is TRBD2 (5 bases). CDR1 and CDR2 from the germline V gene are SGHDT and YYEEEE. Trimming removed 0 bases from V and 3 bases from J, with 15 bases in between. The CDR3 spans 17 residues. In nucleotides, the CDR3 is TGTGCCAGCAGCTTGGGCTTCTCTAGCTTCGACACCGGGGAGCTGTTTTTT. Protein sequence: CASSLGFSSFDTGELFF. Drawing the rest from reference TRBV5-6 and TRBJ2-2, the complete variable domain is DAGVTQSPTHLIKTRGQQVTLRCSPKSGHDTVSWYQQALGQGPQFIFQYYEEEERQRGNFPDRFSGHQFPNYSSELNVNALLLGDSALYLCASSLGFSSFDTGELFFGEGSRLTVL.

This clone was detected only a few times. The CDR3 DNA sequence: TGCGCCAGCAGCTTGGCTAACAGGAACTATGGCTACACCTTC. Translation: CASSLANRNYGYTF. The rearrangement uses TRBV5-1 and TRBJ1-2; TRBD1 is a possible D gene (5 bases). Trimming left V 0 bases short and J 2 bases short, with 8 bases between. Germline values: CDR1 SGHRS, CDR2 YFSETQ. The CDR3 runs to 14 residues.

This clone was counted between two and nine times. Written as DNA, the CDR3 is TGTGCCAGCAGCGTCCGACCGGGATTGTCTGGAAACACCATATATTTT. It is translated as CASSVRPGLSGNTIYF. The V call is TRBV11-2, the J call TRBJ1-3, with no clear D. The V end lost 5 bases, the J end lost 1 base, and 15 bases lay between the germline ends. The CDR3 runs to 16 residues. Germline values: CDR1 SGHAT, CDR2 FQNNGV. The full variable domain, completed using reference TRBV11-2 and TRBJ1-3, is EAGVAQSPRYKIIEKRQSVAFWCNPISGHATLYWYQQILGQGPKLLIQFQNNGVVDDSQLPKDRFSAERLKGVDSTLKIQPAKLEDSAVYLCASSVRPGLSGNTIYFGEGSWLTVV.

The rearrangement joins TRBV29-1 to TRBJ2-7, with D unclear. Trimming took off 6 bases at V and 0 bases at J, with 15 bases between the two ends. The CDR3 has 14 residues. CDR1 is SQVTM, CDR2 ANQGSEA, per germline. CDR3 sequence (DNA): TGCAGCGTCCGGCCAATATCATCCTCCTACGAGCAGTACTTC. Translated, it gives CSVRPISSSYEQYF.

The chain employs TRBV2 and TRBJ2-5; the match to TRBD2 covers 8 bases. CDR1 is SNHLY, CDR2 FYNNEI, per germline. The V and J ends lost 6 bases and 5 bases, in that order; junction bases with no gene match: 14. The CDR3 is 16 amino acids. For the CDR3, the DNA is TGTGCCAGCAGATCCTCACCGGGACTAGAGGTGGAGACCCAGTACTTC. Its translation is CASRSSPGLEVETQYF.

The V and J genes are TRBV6-1 and TRBJ1-1; no definite D call. V lost 3 bases and J 1 base, leaving 6 bases between the germline ends. Germline CDR1 MNHNS, CDR2 SASEGT. This CDR3 has 13 amino acids. The CDR3 is CASSDRWNTEAFF. As DNA, the CDR3 is TGTGCCAGCAGTGATAGGTGGAACACTGAAGCTTTCTTT.

V and J are TRBV11-3 and TRBJ1-2; TRBD1 matches 7 bases. Germline CDR1 SGHNT, CDR2 YENEEA. This CDR3 has 16 amino acids. The V and J ends lost 3 bases and 3 bases, in that order; junction bases with no gene match: 10. DNA of the CDR3: TGTGCCAGCAGCTTTTCCCACGGGGACAGCGACTATGGCTACACCTTC. Encoded protein: CASSFSHGDSDYGYTF.

The chain links TRBV7-2 to TRBJ2-4; TRBD2 agrees at 9 bases. The CDR3 is made up of 15 amino acids. In germline, CDR1 is SGHTA, CDR2 FQGNSA. V gave up 6 bases and J gave up 6 bases; unmatched junction bases: 9. CDR3 residues: CASRNPGTSRNIQYF. The CDR3 nucleotides are TGTGCCAGCAGGAACCCCGGGACTAGCAGAAACATTCAGTACTTC.

This clone was counted a single time. The chain recombines TRBV30 with TRBJ1-1; D is unresolved. V was trimmed by 8 bases and J by 5 bases, leaving 9 bases between them. The germline V gene has CDR1 GTSNPN and CDR2 SVGIG (reference sequence). The CDR3 sequence is 10 residues long. The CDR3 DNA reads as TGTGCCGTGAGGGTTACTGAAGCTTTCTTT. Protein sequence: CAVRVTEAFF.

The chain recombines TRBV2 with TRBJ2-5; D ambiguous. CDR3 length: 13 amino acids. Trimming took off 4 bases at V and 4 bases at J, with 10 bases between the two ends. Germline CDR1 and CDR2: SNHLY and FYNNEI. CDR3 sequence reads: CASSAVELETQYF. The CDR3 nucleotides read TGTGCCAGCAGTGCCGTGGAACTAGAGACCCAGTACTTC.

V and J are TRBV3-1 (or the pseudogene TRBV3-2) and TRBJ1-2; TRBD1 matches at 7 bases. The CDR3 runs to 14 residues. CDR1 is LGHDT, CDR2 YNNKEL, per germline (reference sequence). The trim removed 1 base at V and 7 bases at J, leaving 6 bases unmatched. The CDR3 loop reads CASSQGYRGSGYTF. The CDR3 DNA follows: TGTGCCAGCAGCCAAGGGTACAGGGGCAGTGGCTACACCTTC.

The chain combines TRBV3-1 (or the pseudogene TRBV3-2) with TRBJ2-7, with 8 nucleotides matching TRBD2. CDR3 length: 15 amino acids. Germline V gene sequence: CDR1 LGHDT, CDR2 YNNKEL (reference sequence). With 1 base clipped from V and 5 bases from J, the junction kept 7 bases outside the gene matches. The CDR3, as DNA: TGTGCCAGCAGCCAAGCGGCTAGCGGGCCCCACGAGCAGTACTTC. Protein product: CASSQAASGPHEQYF.

The gene calls are TRBV6-5 and TRBJ2-2; D perhaps matches TRBD2 (5 bases). This CDR3 region has 14 residues. Germline V gene data show CDR1 as MNHEY and CDR2 as SVGAGI. Trimming left V 7 bases short and J 4 bases short, with 13 bases between. CDR3 amino acids: CASIGKRTTGELFF. The CDR3 DNA reads TGTGCCAGCATTGGGAAGCGGACCACCGGGGAGCTGTTTTTT.

This chain connects TRBV6-5 to TRBJ1-1, with 8 bases that match TRBD1. The CDR3 is 13 residues long. Trimming removed 6 bases from V and 4 bases from J; junction bases left unmatched: 4. CDR1 is MNHEY and CDR2 is SVGAGI in the germline V gene. CDR3: CASRYTGGTEAFF. CDR3 in DNA: TGTGCCAGCAGATACACAGGGGGCACTGAAGCTTTCTTT.

The sample holds a few counts of this clone. V gene TRBV6-5 combines with J gene TRBJ1-5; D gene uncertain. The CDR3 extends over 13 amino acids. V was pared by 10 bases and J by 4 bases, with 14 bases between. Germline lookup yields CDR1 MNHEY and CDR2 SVGAGI. DNA for the CDR3: TGTGCCACCAGCCGCACCGCGAATCAGCCCCAGCATTTT. It codes for CATSRTANQPQHF.

V gene TRBV5-1 combines with J gene TRBJ2-1, with D possibly matching TRBD1 (7 bases). CDR3 length: 13 amino acids. Between the trimmed V and J ends, which lost 7 bases and 4 bases, there was a span of 12 bases. Germline V gene data show CDR1 as SGHRS and CDR2 as YFSETQ. CDR3 sequence (DNA): TGCGCCAGCCGACAGGGAGGATACAATGAGCAGTTCTTC. This sequence encodes CASRQGGYNEQFF. Supplemented by reference TRBV5-1 and TRBJ2-1, the full variable domain reads KAGVTQTPRYLIKTRGQQVTLSCSPISGHRSVSWYQQTPGQGLQFLFEYFSETQRNKGNFPGRFSGRQFSNSRSEMNVSTLELGDSALYLCASRQGGYNEQFFGPGTRLTVL.

The CDR3 DNA reads as TGTGCCAGTTCAGACAGGGGGCCGGGGGAAGATACGCAGTATTTT. Translated: CASSDRGPGEDTQYF. V usage is TRBV6-5 and J usage is TRBJ2-3, with 10 bases identical to TRBD1. Losses at the gene ends were 9 bases for V and 5 bases for J; bases not matched to a gene: 11. Looked up from germline, CDR1 is MNHEY and CDR2 is SVGAGI. CDR3 length equals 15 residues.

The rearrangement links TRBV12-3 or TRBV12-4 to TRBJ1-5; a possible D gene is TRBD1 (5 bases). This CDR3 comprises 13 residues. Trimming pared 3 bases from V and 10 bases from J, leaving 13 bases between. CDR3 region: CASSLSGAHPQHF. The CDR3 DNA is TGTGCCAGCAGTTTGAGCGGGGCTCATCCCCAGCATTTT.

The chain employs TRBV6-2 or TRBV6-3 and TRBJ2-7; D could derive from TRBD1 or TRBD2 (5 bases each). V shed 4 bases and J shed 3 bases, with 7 bases lying between them. The germline V gene has CDR1 MNHEY and CDR2 SVGEGT. CDR3 size: 12 residues. CDR3 protein: CASSWDGYEQYF. CDR3 bases: TGTGCCAGCAGTTGGGACGGCTACGAGCAGTACTTC.